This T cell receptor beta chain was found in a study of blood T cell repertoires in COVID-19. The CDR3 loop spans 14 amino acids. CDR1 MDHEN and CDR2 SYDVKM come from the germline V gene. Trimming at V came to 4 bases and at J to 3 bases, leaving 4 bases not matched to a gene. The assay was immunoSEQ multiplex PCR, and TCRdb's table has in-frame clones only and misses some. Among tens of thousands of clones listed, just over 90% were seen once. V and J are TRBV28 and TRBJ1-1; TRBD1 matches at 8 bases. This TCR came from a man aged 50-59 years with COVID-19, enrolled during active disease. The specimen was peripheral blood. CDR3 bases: TGTGCCAGCAGTTGGACAGGGAGGGACACTGAAGCTTTCTTT. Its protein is CASSWTGRDTEAFF.